Listed below are T cell receptor beta chains from one sample, sequenced in a study of T cell changes during pregnancy in multiple sclerosis. TCRdb's table, derived via immunoSEQ multiplex PCR, lists solely in-frame clones and lacks some. This table holds tens of thousands of clones, about 92% found once. The sample was CD4+ T cells from peripheral blood mononuclear cells, taken after pregnancy. All receptors derive from a female donor with multiple sclerosis, enrolled in a pregnancy study. CDR3s include the opening cysteine and the closing phenylalanine or tryptophan. Fields, in order: V gene, J gene, D gene, clone size, CDR3 DNA, CDR3 protein. D genes are given only for firm matches. Not every row has a clone size; where given, it reads once, few, many or a size class.

V gene: TRBV2; J gene: TRBJ1-2; D gene: NA; clone size: NA; CDR3 DNA: TGTGCCAGCAGTGCGCGGTATGGCTACACCTTC; CDR3 protein: CASSARYGYTF
V gene: TRBV5-1; J gene: TRBJ2-3; D gene: NA; clone size: NA; CDR3 DNA: TGCGCCAGCAGCTTGCGGGGGGCAAGCACAGATACGCAGTATTTT; CDR3 protein: CASSLRGASTDTQYF
V gene: TRBV10-3; J gene: TRBJ1-1; D gene: NA; clone size: NA; CDR3 DNA: TGTGCCATCAGTGAGTCGGCAGTTTCGGAAGCTTTCTTT; CDR3 protein: CAISESAVSEAFF
V gene: TRBV25-1; J gene: TRBJ2-4; D gene: TRBD1; clone size: once; CDR3 DNA: TGTGCCAGCAGTGAACAACGGGACAGGGGGCGCGACATTCAGTACTTC; CDR3 protein: CASSEQRDRGRDIQYF
V gene: TRBV19; J gene: TRBJ1-1; D gene: TRBD1; clone size: NA; CDR3 DNA: TGTGCCAGTAGTGGGGACAGGGGTTCTAGGGAAGCTTTCTTT; CDR3 protein: CASSGDRGSREAFF
V gene: TRBV5-4; J gene: TRBJ1-2; D gene: NA; clone size: NA; CDR3 DNA: TGTGCCAGCGGACGCGCGGGGGAGAGCTATGGCTACACCTTC; CDR3 protein: CASGRAGESYGYTF
V gene: TRBV30; J gene: TRBJ2-5; D gene: NA; clone size: NA; CDR3 DNA: TGTGCCTGGAGTCACCAGGTCCCGGAGACCCAGTACTTC; CDR3 protein: CAWSHQVPETQYF
V gene: TRBV6-6; J gene: TRBJ2-7; D gene: TRBD1; clone size: once; CDR3 DNA: TGTGCCAGCAGTTACCCCGGACAGGGAGTTTCCTACGAGCAGTACTTC; CDR3 protein: CASSYPGQGVSYEQYF
V gene: TRBV6-4; J gene: TRBJ1-3; D gene: NA; clone size: NA; CDR3 DNA: TGTGCCAGCAGTGACTCCGGGAACTCTGGAAACACCATATATTTT; CDR3 protein: CASSDSGNSGNTIYF
V gene: TRBV6-5; J gene: TRBJ2-7; D gene: TRBD1; clone size: NA; CDR3 DNA: TGTGCCAGCACAGGGGGCTCCTACGAGCAGTACTTC; CDR3 protein: CASTGGSYEQYF
V gene: TRBV2; J gene: TRBJ2-5; D gene: NA; clone size: NA; CDR3 DNA: TGTGCCAGCAACCGATACAGGGGAGGTGAAGAGACCCAGTACTTC; CDR3 protein: CASNRYRGGEETQYF
V gene: TRBV12-5; J gene: TRBJ1-1; D gene: TRBD1; clone size: NA; CDR3 DNA: TGTGCTAGTGGTCCTTACAGGGGGGTGAACACTGAAGCTTTCTTT; CDR3 protein: CASGPYRGVNTEAFF
V gene: TRBV7-6; J gene: TRBJ2-7; D gene: NA; clone size: NA; CDR3 DNA: TGTGCCAGCAGCGCCCAAATAGAATCCGAGCAGTACTTC; CDR3 protein: CASSAQIESEQYF
V gene: TRBV9; J gene: TRBJ1-2; D gene: NA; clone size: NA; CDR3 DNA: TGTGCCAGCAGCCCTTCCTTTGACATTGTGGGCTACACCTTC; CDR3 protein: CASSPSFDIVGYTF
V gene: TRBV30; J gene: TRBJ2-6; D gene: TRBD2; clone size: once; CDR3 DNA: TGTGCCTGGAGTCCCCGCCGGGGGGCGGGGGGATCTGGGGCCAACGTCCTGACTTTC; CDR3 protein: CAWSPRRGAGGSGANVLTF
V gene: TRBV14; J gene: TRBJ2-7; D gene: TRBD1; clone size: NA; CDR3 DNA: TGTGCCAGCAGCCAATGGCCCTTTGCTGGACAGGACCTCTACGAGCAGTACTTC; CDR3 protein: CASSQWPFAGQDLYEQYF
V gene: TRBV27; J gene: TRBJ1-2; D gene: NA; clone size: NA; CDR3 DNA: TGTGCCAGCAGTCTTGGGTGGGGGGGAGATTCGGATGGCTACACCTTC; CDR3 protein: CASSLGWGGDSDGYTF
V gene: TRBV6-1; J gene: TRBJ2-7; D gene: NA; clone size: few; CDR3 DNA: TGTGCCAGCAGAGCCCCTATCGAGCAGTACTTC; CDR3 protein: CASRAPIEQYF